These 15 T cell receptor beta chains were all obtained from the same sample, sequenced in a study of cytomegalovirus exposure and HLA in healthy donors. With 60 Vbeta and 13 Jbeta primers, the PCR was carried out. Here immunoSEQ multiplex PCR was the method, and the copy in TCRdb shows in-frame clones only, minus some. Of 120,000 or so clones in the sample, over 70% were seen once. The sample was PBMCs. The source is a man aged 40-50 years in good health and CMV-seropositive.

This clone has only a few counts. The V gene is TRBV11-2, the J gene TRBJ1-2; D call uncertain. CDR3 length: 14 amino acids. CDR1 SGHAT and CDR2 FQNNGV come from the germline V gene. V was pared by 1 base and J by 0 bases, with 6 bases between. The CDR3 protein is CASSLVNSNYGYTF. As DNA, the CDR3 is TGTGCCAGCAGCTTAGTTAATTCTAACTATGGCTACACCTTC. Looking up the rest from reference TRBV11-2 and TRBJ1-2 gives the full variable domain: EAGVAQSPRYKIIEKRQSVAFWCNPISGHATLYWYQQILGQGPKLLIQFQNNGVVDDSQLPKDRFSAERLKGVDSTLKIQPAKLEDSAVYLCASSLVNSNYGYTFGSGTRLTVV.

CDR3 in amino acids: CASSDRQGGEYGYTF. CDR3 sequence (DNA): TGTGCCAGCAGTGACAGACAGGGCGGCGAATATGGCTACACCTTC. V is TRBV25-1 and J is TRBJ1-2, with 7 bases fitting TRBD1. Germline V gene lookup returns CDR1 MGHDK and CDR2 SYGVNS. The CDR3 has 15 amino acids. With 3 bases clipped from V and 5 bases from J, the junction kept 9 bases outside the gene matches.

This clone has more than one count but fewer than ten. The chain has TRBV5-4 and TRBJ2-3; a possible D gene is TRBD2 (5 bases). CDR3 size: 14 residues. Trimming removed 0 bases from V and 6 bases from J, with 11 bases in between. CDR1 and CDR2 from the germline V gene are SGHNT and YYREEE (reference sequence). CDR3 amino acids: CASSLGRTGDTQYF. In DNA form, the CDR3 reads TGTGCCAGCAGCTTGGGCAGGACGGGGGATACGCAGTATTTT.

The rearrangement links TRBV6-5 to TRBJ1-2; 7 nucleotides match TRBD1. This CDR3 spans 14 amino acids. Germline V CDR1 and CDR2: MNHEY, SVGAGI. With V trimmed by 5 bases and J by 2 bases, 5 bases remained unmatched. As DNA, the CDR3 is TGTGCCAGCAGTCGCGACAGGGCAAACTATGGCTACACCTTC. Its protein product is CASSRDRANYGYTF.

This sequence joins TRBV2 and TRBJ2-7; 9 bases align to TRBD2. The CDR3 loop spans 12 amino acids. V lost 7 bases to trimming and J lost 4 bases; unmatched junction nucleotides: 2. Germline V gene sequence: CDR1 SNHLY, CDR2 FYNNEI. The CDR3 spells CASKTSGYEQYF. CDR3 coding DNA: TGTGCCAGCAAAACTAGCGGGTACGAGCAGTACTTC.

This clone was detected once. The chain recombines TRBV6-5 with TRBJ2-1; 9 bases are a match to TRBD2. The CDR3 runs 15 residues. V gave up 6 bases and J gave up 6 bases; unmatched junction bases: 9. Germline CDR1 is MNHEY and CDR2 is SVGAGI. This CDR3 is CASRESSGSLNEQFF. CDR3 DNA sequence: TGTGCCAGCAGGGAGAGTAGCGGGAGTCTCAATGAGCAGTTCTTC.

This clone was observed once. The chain couples TRBV18 to TRBJ2-2; 7 bases match TRBD1. The CDR3 length is 14 residues. In germline, CDR1 is KGHSH, CDR2 LQKENI. The V and J ends lost 5 bases and 4 bases, in that order; junction bases with no gene match: 4. The CDR3 DNA follows: TGTGCCAGCTCATCCGACAGGGCCACCGGGGAGCTGTTTTTT. As protein: CASSSDRATGELFF.

The V gene is TRBV19, the J gene TRBJ2-1; unclear D gene. The V gene's germline CDR1 is LNHDA and CDR2 SQIVND (reference sequence). V was trimmed by 1 base and J by 6 bases, leaving 13 bases between them. The CDR3 is made up of 15 amino acids. Here the CDR3 reads CASSIVRSSPNEQFF. In DNA, the CDR3 is TGTGCCAGTAGTATAGTACGGTCCTCCCCCAATGAGCAGTTCTTC.

The chain employs TRBV7-9 and TRBJ2-1; TRBD2 might be the D (5 bases). The CDR3 length is 13 residues. V was trimmed by 2 bases and J by 7 bases, leaving 9 bases between them. In germline, CDR1 is SEHNR, CDR2 FQNEAQ (reference sequence). In nucleotides, the CDR3 is TGTGCCAGCAGCTTATCACTAGAGAATGAGCAGTTCTTC. This gives the protein CASSLSLENEQFF.

V is TRBV6-5 and J is TRBJ2-1; D might be TRBD2 (6 bases). Looked up from germline, CDR1 is MNHEY and CDR2 is SVGAGI. V lost 2 bases and J 7 bases, leaving 9 bases between the germline ends. CDR3 length equals 13 residues. The CDR3 region has the DNA TGTGCCAGCAGTTACCTCGGGGGTAATGAGCAGTTCTTC. The encoded protein is CASSYLGGNEQFF.

The chain is built from TRBV6-4 and TRBJ1-5; a weak D match, TRBD1 (5 bases). Trimming removed 5 bases at V and 3 bases at J, with 14 bases between. The CDR3 extends over 15 amino acids. Germline CDR1 reads MRHNA; CDR2 reads SNTAGT. The CDR3 DNA sequence: TGTGCCAGCAGTCGAGGCAGGGTTGACAATCAGCCCCAGCATTTT. It encodes CASSRGRVDNQPQHF.

The chain has TRBV18 and TRBJ2-7, with D possibly matching TRBD1 (5 bases). V was clipped by 3 bases and J by 0 bases, with 9 bases between them. CDR1 is KGHSH, CDR2 LQKENI, per germline. CDR3 length: 14 amino acids. The CDR3 DNA reads as TGTGCCAGCTCACCGGGCAGGGTCTCCTACGAGCAGTACTTC. Protein sequence: CASSPGRVSYEQYF.

This clone was recorded a few times. The chain recombines TRBV7-8 with TRBJ1-6, with D unclear. This CDR3 is 15 amino acids long. Per the germline V gene, CDR1 is SGHVS and CDR2 is FQNEAQ. V was cut by 3 bases and J by 1 base, with 7 bases left in between. The CDR3 DNA reads TGTGCCAGCAGCTTCACACGATCCTATAATTCACCCCTCCACTTT. Protein product: CASSFTRSYNSPLHF.

The chain carries TRBV25-1 and TRBJ2-3; a possible D gene is TRBD1 (5 bases). V dropped 5 bases and J dropped 3 bases, with 9 bases sitting between them. Germline values: CDR1 MGHDK, CDR2 SYGVNS. CDR3 size: 13 residues. The CDR3 spells CASSRRGTDTQYF. The CDR3 region has the DNA TGTGCCAGCAGTCGTAGGGGTACAGATACGCAGTATTTT.

The chain carries TRBV5-6 and TRBJ1-2, with TRBD1 identical over 7 bases. This CDR3 spans 16 amino acids. The V segment lost 2 bases and the J segment 0 bases; nucleotides outside the gene matches: 7. Germline lookup yields CDR1 SGHDT and CDR2 YYEEEE. The CDR3 DNA reads TGTGCCAGCAGCTTCCGGGACAGCCTAGCTAACTATGGCTACACCTTC. Protein sequence: CASSFRDSLANYGYTF.